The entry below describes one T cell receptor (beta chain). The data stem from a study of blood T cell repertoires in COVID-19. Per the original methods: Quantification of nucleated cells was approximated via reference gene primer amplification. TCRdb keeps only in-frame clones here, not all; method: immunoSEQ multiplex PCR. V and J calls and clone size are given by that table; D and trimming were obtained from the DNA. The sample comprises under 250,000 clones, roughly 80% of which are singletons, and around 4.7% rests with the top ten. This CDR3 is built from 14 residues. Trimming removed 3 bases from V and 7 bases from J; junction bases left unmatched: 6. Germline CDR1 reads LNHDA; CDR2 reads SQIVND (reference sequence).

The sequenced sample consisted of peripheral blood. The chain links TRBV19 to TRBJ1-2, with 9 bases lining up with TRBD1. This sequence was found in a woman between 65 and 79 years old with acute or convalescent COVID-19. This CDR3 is CASSIPGQGSGYTF. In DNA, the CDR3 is TGTGCCAGTAGTATCCCGGGACAGGGTTCTGGCTACACCTTC. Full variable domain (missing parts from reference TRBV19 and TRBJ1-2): DGGITQSPKYLFRKEGQNVTLSCEQNLNHDAMYWYRQDPGQGLRLIYYSQIVNDFQKGDIAEGYSVSREKKESFPLTVTSAQKNPTAFYLCASSIPGQGSGYTFGSGTRLTVV.